The 8 T cell receptor beta chains given below trace back to one sample, sequenced in a study of blood T cell repertoires in COVID-19. Sequencing used immunoSEQ multiplex PCR; TCRdb keeps in-frame clones, though not all of them. The sample records about 250,000 clones, roughly 86% being singletons. The sequencing input was peripheral blood. These receptors were obtained from a woman aged 55-70 years who had recovered from COVID-19.

This chain joins TRBV7-3 and TRBJ2-1; D might be TRBD1 (6 bases). Germline-derived CDR1 and CDR2 are SGHTA and FQGTGA. This CDR3 comprises 15 residues. Trimming took off 5 bases at V and 0 bases at J, with 11 bases between the two ends. The CDR3 is CASSQGLVSYNEQFF. The CDR3 DNA follows: TGTGCCAGCAGCCAGGGGCTGGTCTCCTACAATGAGCAGTTCTTC.

This clone was seen ten or more times. This CDR3 is CASRSPTQNTEAFF. The CDR3 DNA is TGTGCCAGCAGGTCTCCGACACAAAACACTGAAGCTTTCTTT. The chain employs TRBV7-3 and TRBJ1-1; D is undetermined. This CDR3 contains 14 residues. Germline V gene sequence: CDR1 SGHTA, CDR2 FQGTGA. V was shortened by 6 bases and J by 2 bases, with 13 bases between the two germline ends.

This clone has only one observation. The chain recombines TRBV6-2 or TRBV6-3 with TRBJ2-1; D ambiguous. This CDR3 contains 14 residues. The germline V and J ends were trimmed by 0 bases and 4 bases, with 7 bases remaining between them. CDR1 MNHEY and CDR2 SVGEGT come from the germline V gene. The CDR3 loop reads CASSYSGPYNEQFF. For the CDR3, the DNA is TGTGCCAGCAGTTACTCGGGCCCGTACAATGAGCAGTTCTTC.

This rearrangement joins TRBV6-5 to TRBJ2-5, with TRBD1 matching over 7 bases. There are 13 residues in the CDR3. In germline, CDR1 is MNHEY, CDR2 SVGAGI. The junction had 6 bases not matched to a gene; V was cut back by 6 bases and J by 5 bases. CDR3 sequence (DNA): TGTGCCAGCAGCCCCGACAGGGCGGAGACCCAGTACTTC. It translates to CASSPDRAETQYF.

This clone appeared many times. The chain combines TRBV7-6 with TRBJ2-3; 9 bases match TRBD2. CDR1 SGHVS and CDR2 FNYEAQ come from the germline V gene. V was pared by 1 base and J by 5 bases, with 13 bases of the junction left unmatched. The CDR3 consists of 18 residues. The CDR3 sequence is CASSLEGLAGGQVDTQYF. CDR3 DNA: TGTGCCAGCAGCTTAGAAGGTTTGGCGGGGGGGCAGGTAGATACGCAGTATTTT. The variable domain in full, with the rest retrieved from reference TRBV7-6 and TRBJ2-3, is GAGVSQSPRYKVTKRGQDVALRCDPISGHVSLYWYRQALGQGPEFLTYFNYEAQQDKSGLPNDRFSAERPEGSISTLTIQRTEQRDSAMYRCASSLEGLAGGQVDTQYFGPGTRLTVL.

The V gene is TRBV5-4, the J gene TRBJ1-6; D ambiguous. The CDR3 is 15 residues long. V lost 5 bases and J lost 7, with 16 bases in between. Germline values: CDR1 SGHNT, CDR2 YYREEE (reference sequence). CDR3 protein: CASRQVGVKNSPLHF. In nucleotides, the CDR3 is TGTGCCAGCAGACAAGTCGGGGTCAAGAATTCACCCCTCCACTTT.

The V call is TRBV7-2, the J call TRBJ2-7; 7 bases map to TRBD2. This CDR3 has 12 residues. Germline CDR1 is SGHTA and CDR2 is FQGNSA. The ends lost 4 bases at V and 7 bases at J; junction bases unmatched: 4. CDR3 residues: CASSSGGREQYF. The DNA for the CDR3 is TGTGCCAGCAGCTCCGGGGGGAGGGAGCAGTACTTC.

The chain recombines TRBV5-4 with TRBJ2-2; 11 nucleotides match TRBD2. V lost 4 bases to trimming and J lost 2 bases; unmatched junction nucleotides: 7. The CDR3 sequence is 17 residues long. CDR1 is SGHNT and CDR2 is YYREEE in the germline V gene (reference sequence). The CDR3 reads CASSTRTSGLNTGELFF. The CDR3 nucleotides are TGTGCCAGCAGCACCCGGACTAGCGGGCTTAACACCGGGGAGCTGTTTTTT.